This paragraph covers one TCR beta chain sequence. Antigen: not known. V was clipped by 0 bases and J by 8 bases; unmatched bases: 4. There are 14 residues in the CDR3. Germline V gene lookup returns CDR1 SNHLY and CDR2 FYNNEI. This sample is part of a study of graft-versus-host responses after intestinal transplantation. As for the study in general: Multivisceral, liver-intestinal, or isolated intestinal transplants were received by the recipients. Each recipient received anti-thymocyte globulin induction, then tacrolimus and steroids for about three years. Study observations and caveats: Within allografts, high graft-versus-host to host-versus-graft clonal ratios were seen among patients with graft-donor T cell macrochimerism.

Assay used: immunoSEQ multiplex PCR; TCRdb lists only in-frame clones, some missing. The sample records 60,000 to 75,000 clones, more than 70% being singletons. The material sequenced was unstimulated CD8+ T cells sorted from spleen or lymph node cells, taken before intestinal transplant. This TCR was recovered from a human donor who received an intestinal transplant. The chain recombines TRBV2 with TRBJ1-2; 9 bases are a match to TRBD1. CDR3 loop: CASSEAHRGQGYTF. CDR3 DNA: TGTGCCAGCAGTGAAGCCCACAGGGGGCAAGGCTACACCTTC.